This T cell receptor beta chain came from a study of blood T cell repertoires in COVID-19. Study-wide background: The United States, Italy and Spain provided the acute and convalescent COVID-19 samples.

Original data processing: Reference gene primer amplification in the assay estimated nucleated cell counts. Here immunoSEQ multiplex PCR was the method, and the copy in TCRdb shows in-frame clones only, minus some. V and J calls and clone size are given by that table; D and trimming were obtained from the DNA. The sample lists nearly 200,000 clones, about 80% occurring once. The source material was PBMCs or T cells enriched from blood (not recorded which). The clonotype was recovered from a man aged 35-49 years who had recovered from COVID-19.

CDR3 sequence reads: CASRNGQGAKNIQYF. The CDR3 DNA reads TGTGCCAGCAGAAACGGACAGGGGGCCAAAAACATTCAGTACTTC. J is TRBJ2-4 and V is TRBV6-5; 9 bases are a match to TRBD1. Germline V gene lookup returns CDR1 MNHEY and CDR2 SVGAGI. The V gene end was trimmed by 6 bases and the J gene end by 1 base; junction bases not matched to a gene: 4. This CDR3 spans 15 amino acids.